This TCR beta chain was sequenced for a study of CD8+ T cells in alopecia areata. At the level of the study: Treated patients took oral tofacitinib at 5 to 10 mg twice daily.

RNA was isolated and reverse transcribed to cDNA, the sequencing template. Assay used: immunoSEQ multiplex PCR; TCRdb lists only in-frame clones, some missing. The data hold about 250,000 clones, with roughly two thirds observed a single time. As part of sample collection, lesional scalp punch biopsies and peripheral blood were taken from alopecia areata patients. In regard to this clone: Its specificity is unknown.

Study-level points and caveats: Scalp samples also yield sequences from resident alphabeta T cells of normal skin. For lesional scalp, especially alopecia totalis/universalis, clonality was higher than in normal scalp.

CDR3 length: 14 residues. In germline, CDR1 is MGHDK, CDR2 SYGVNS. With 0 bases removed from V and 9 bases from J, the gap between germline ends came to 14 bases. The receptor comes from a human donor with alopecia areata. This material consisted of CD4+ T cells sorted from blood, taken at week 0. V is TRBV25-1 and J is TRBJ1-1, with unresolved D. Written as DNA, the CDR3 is TGTGCCAGCAGTGAATATCGCGTGGCAGCCCAAGCTTTCTTT. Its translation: CASSEYRVAAQAFF.